This T cell receptor beta chain emerged from a study of T cell responses to AZD1222 COVID-19 vaccine. Data came from immunoSEQ multiplex PCR; TCRdb stores just in-frame clones and leaves some out. Among approximately 84,000 clones listed, roughly nine tenths were seen once. V was pared by 7 bases and J by 8 bases, with 10 bases of the junction left unmatched. The CDR3 has 13 amino acids. CDR1 and CDR2 (germline): SNHLY, FYNNEI. The source was peripheral blood, collected on day 0 of AZD1222 vaccination. This chain links TRBV2 with TRBJ1-1, with 7 positions matching TRBD1. The receptor comes from an adult in good health. Here the CDR3 reads CASILQGPGEAFF. CDR3 DNA: TGTGCCAGCATTTTACAGGGGCCCGGGGAAGCTTTCTTT.